These 26 T cell receptor beta chains originate from one sample sequenced in a study of T cell clones after liver transplantation. The repertoire was sequenced with immunoSEQ multiplex PCR; TCRdb's copy has only in-frame clones and lacks some. Among fewer than 15,000 clones listed, roughly 80% were seen once. The source material was CD8+ T cells from blood, sampled at the 22-month timepoint. Source of these receptors: a human patient who received a liver transplant. Some of the T cells might come from the graft donor.

This clone has a handful of counts. This chain links TRBV4-3 with TRBJ1-2; D possibly corresponds to TRBD1 (6 bases). With 2 bases removed from V and 5 bases from J, the gap between germline ends came to 12 bases. The CDR3 length is 14 residues. Germline-derived CDR1 and CDR2 are LGHNA and YSLEER. DNA for the CDR3: TGCGCCAGCAGCCAAAACACAGGGCCTTATGGCTACACCTTC. Amino acid sequence: CASSQNTGPYGYTF.

The J gene is TRBJ2-1, the V gene TRBV4-2; 9 bases line up with TRBD2. With V trimmed by 0 bases and J by 5 bases, 11 bases remained unmatched. CDR1 is LGHNA, CDR2 YNFKEQ, per germline. This CDR3 contains 18 residues. CDR3 loop: CASSQDRSGGLGDNEQFF. CDR3 DNA sequence: TGTGCCAGCAGCCAAGATCGGAGCGGGGGGCTTGGGGACAATGAGCAGTTCTTC.

J is TRBJ2-7 and V is TRBV6-5; D may match TRBD1 or TRBD2 (5 bases each). The germline CDR1 and CDR2 sequences are MNHEY and SVGAGI. With 2 bases removed from V and 2 bases from J, the gap between germline ends came to 13 bases. This CDR3 is 15 amino acids long. The CDR3 bases are TGTGCCAGCAGTTACACCGGGACGACAGCCTACGAGCAGTACTTC. It specifies CASSYTGTTAYEQYF.

Sample share makes this clone medium-sized (0.01 to 0.1%). The rearrangement uses TRBV4-1 and TRBJ1-5, with D tentatively TRBD1 (6 bases). Trimming removed 4 bases at V and 0 bases at J, with 13 bases between. Per germline, CDR1 MGHRA and CDR2 YSYEKL. The CDR3 runs to 16 residues. CDR3 region: CASSLGTPPSNQPQHF. The DNA of the CDR3 is TGCGCCAGCAGCCTTGGGACACCTCCTAGCAATCAGCCCCAGCATTTT.

CDR3 sequence: CATSSRRGYQETQYF. The CDR3 nucleotides read TGTGCCACCAGCAGCCGTCGGGGCTACCAAGAGACCCAGTACTTC. The chain carries TRBV15 and TRBJ2-5; either TRBD1 or TRBD2 may fit D (5 bases each). The germline V gene encodes CDR1 LNHNV and CDR2 YYDKDF (reference sequence). The CDR3 covers 15 residues. V lost 3 bases and J lost 0, with 11 bases in between.

By sample fraction, this clone is medium-sized. The J gene is TRBJ2-1, the V gene TRBV9; weak D call: TRBD1 (5 bases). Deletions cut 3 bases from V and 0 bases from J, with 10 bases between. Germline-derived CDR1 and CDR2 are SGDLS and YYNGEE. The CDR3 consists of 15 residues. The CDR3 DNA reads TGTGCCAGCAGCGCCGATCAGGGCTCCTACAATGAGCAGTTCTTC. It encodes CASSADQGSYNEQFF.

In its sample, this clone was seen a few times. The CDR3 protein is CASSLGLGLAGVTGQFF. The CDR3, as DNA: TGTGCCAGCAGCTTAGGTCTGGGACTAGCGGGAGTAACTGGGCAGTTCTTC. The chain recombines TRBV11-2 with TRBJ2-1, with TRBD2 matching over 14 bases. Trimming cost V 1 base and J 12 bases; bases outside gene matches: 11. The CDR3 consists of 17 residues. CDR1 SGHAT and CDR2 FQNNGV come from the germline V gene. The full variable domain, completed using reference TRBV11-2 and TRBJ2-1, is EAGVAQSPRYKIIEKRQSVAFWCNPISGHATLYWYQQILGQGPKLLIQFQNNGVVDDSQLPKDRFSAERLKGVDSTLKIQPAKLEDSAVYLCASSLGLGLAGVTGQFFGPGTRLTVL.

The chain is built from TRBV18 and TRBJ2-4; the D is unclear. The V and J ends lost 5 bases and 0 bases respectively, with 17 bases between them. Germline CDR1 KGHSH, CDR2 LQKENI. CDR3 length equals 17 residues. CDR3 sequence (DNA): TGTGCCAGCTCAGATGGGCTCTCCTATATAGCCAAAAACATTCAGTACTTC. Its protein product is CASSDGLSYIAKNIQYF.

Only a few counts were recorded for this clone. This sequence joins TRBV6-1 and TRBJ1-2; D perhaps matches TRBD1 (6 bases). CDR3 length: 15 amino acids. The germline V and J ends were trimmed by 6 bases and 4 bases, with 18 bases remaining between them. Germline assignment: CDR1 MNHNS and CDR2 SASEGT. The DNA of the CDR3 is TGTGCCAGCAGCGTTACAGGGATCAGAGGCTATGGCTACACCTTC. Its translation is CASSVTGIRGYGYTF.

On this clone itself: One base separates it from a far larger clone, so it is likely a read error. The same CDR3 also results from other DNA sequences found in this sample. This chain connects TRBV5-4 to TRBJ2-2, with D unclear. V was clipped by 4 bases and J by 7 bases, with 11 bases between them. This CDR3 is 13 amino acids long. The germline gives CDR1 SGHNT, CDR2 YYREEE (reference sequence). For the CDR3, the DNA is TGTGCCAGCAGCCTTCTAGGCCTCGGGGAGCTGTTTTTT. Amino acids: CASSLLGLGELFF.

The V and J genes are TRBV5-6 and TRBJ2-7; 8 bases line up with TRBD2. Germline CDR1 SGHDT, CDR2 YYEEEE. This CDR3 is built from 15 residues. With 3 bases clipped from V and 3 bases from J, the junction kept 8 bases outside the gene matches. CDR3 nucleotide sequence: TGTGCCAGCAGCTCAACCCGGGAGGGGGTCTACGAGCAGTACTTC. Translated: CASSSTREGVYEQYF.

This chain connects TRBV19 to TRBJ1-1, with D uncertain. The CDR3 has 16 amino acids. Trimming removed 0 bases at V and 4 bases at J, with 15 bases between. Germline V lookup: CDR1 LNHDA, CDR2 SQIVND (reference sequence). CDR3 nucleotide sequence: TGTGCCAGTAGTATAGATCCGGCCGGACGAGGCACTGAAGCTTTCTTT. It specifies CASSIDPAGRGTEAFF.

This clone was counted a few times. V usage is TRBV18 and J usage is TRBJ2-1, with 7 positions matching TRBD2. Germline V gene lookup returns CDR1 KGHSH and CDR2 LQKENI. The CDR3 sequence is 15 residues long. V trimming: 3 bases; J trimming: 4 bases; junction bases outside the gene matches: 6. This CDR3 is CASSPSGGGYNEQFF. The CDR3 DNA is TGTGCCAGCTCACCCTCGGGGGGTGGTTACAATGAGCAGTTCTTC.

The chain couples TRBV5-4 to TRBJ1-5, with D possibly being TRBD1 (6 bases). Trimming removed 1 base at V and 6 bases at J, with 11 bases between. The V gene's germline CDR1 is SGHNT and CDR2 YYREEE (reference sequence). This CDR3 has 14 residues. The CDR3 here is CASSLSGAGQPQHF. Here the CDR3 DNA reads TGTGCCAGCAGCTTGTCGGGGGCCGGTCAGCCCCAGCATTTT.

CDR3 nucleotides: TGTGCCACCAGCAGAGATCGAAAGCGCACAGATACGCAGTATTTT. Its protein product is CATSRDRKRTDTQYF. The chain carries TRBV15 and TRBJ2-3; D unclear. The V end was cut by 0 bases, the J end by 1 base, with 8 bases between. The length of the CDR3 is 15 residues. Germline V gene data show CDR1 as LNHNV and CDR2 as YYDKDF (reference sequence).

The chain has TRBV14 and TRBJ2-3; TRBD2 agrees at 10 bases. The CDR3 has 17 amino acids. Germline assignment: CDR1 SGHDN and CDR2 FVKESK. V lost 1 base, J lost 6 bases, and 10 bases stayed unmatched. CDR3 amino acids: CASSQVGQSGGADTQYF. The CDR3 DNA is TGTGCCAGCAGCCAAGTCGGGCAGAGCGGGGGGGCGGATACGCAGTATTTT.

This chain links TRBV6-5 with TRBJ2-7, with TRBD2 matching over 7 bases. The germline V gene has CDR1 MNHEY and CDR2 SVGAGI. V was pared by 2 bases and J by 0 bases, with 1 base of the junction left unmatched. The CDR3 has 14 amino acids. Written as DNA, the CDR3 is TGTGCCAGCAGTTACCCGGGGGGCTCCTACGAGCAGTACTTC. Translated: CASSYPGGSYEQYF.

V and J are TRBV4-1 and TRBJ2-5; D not resolved. The CDR3 has 14 amino acids. Trimming removed 0 bases from V and 5 bases from J, with 10 bases in between. CDR1 is MGHRA and CDR2 is YSYEKL in the germline V gene. The CDR3 spells CASSQDQTWETQYF. CDR3 in DNA: TGCGCCAGCAGCCAAGATCAAACCTGGGAGACCCAGTACTTC.

DNA for the CDR3: TGTGCTAGTGGTTTCTTAGGGGACTATGGCTACACCTTC. Amino acid sequence: CASGFLGDYGYTF. The chain employs TRBV12-5 and TRBJ1-2, with a tentative D call TRBD1 (5 bases). The CDR3 runs 13 residues. CDR1 and CDR2 (germline): LGHNT, FRNRAP. The V end lost 3 bases, the J end lost 3 bases, and 8 bases lay between the germline ends.

In its sample, this clone was seen a few times. V usage is TRBV18 and J usage is TRBJ2-4, with 9 bases that match TRBD1. The CDR3 sequence is 15 residues long. The trim removed 4 bases at V and 3 bases at J, leaving 4 bases unmatched. Germline V gene lookup returns CDR1 KGHSH and CDR2 LQKENI. The CDR3, as DNA: TGTGCCAGCTCACGACCGGGACAGGGCAAAAACATTCAGTACTTC. Residues: CASSRPGQGKNIQYF.

The chain joins TRBV11-2 to TRBJ2-2; D is unclear. Deletions cut 6 bases from V and 3 bases from J, with 14 bases between. This CDR3 contains 15 residues. Germline assignment: CDR1 SGHAT and CDR2 FQNNGV. The CDR3 sequence is CASRPSALYTGELFF. The CDR3 coding sequence is TGTGCCAGCAGACCGTCAGCTTTATACACCGGGGAGCTGTTTTTT.

This clone was recorded only once. The genes are TRBV11-2 and TRBJ2-7; D not certain. Between the trimmed V and J ends, which lost 3 bases and 0 bases, there was a span of 6 bases. The CDR3 extends over 13 amino acids. Germline V lookup: CDR1 SGHAT, CDR2 FQNNGV. The CDR3 spells CASSFAYSYEQYF. In DNA form, the CDR3 reads TGTGCCAGCAGCTTCGCTTACTCCTACGAGCAGTACTTC.

V is TRBV5-3 and J is TRBJ2-7, with 7 bases identical to TRBD2. TRBV5-3 belongs to the ORF category, with a function that is uncertain. The CDR3 runs to 12 residues. Germline trimming cut 2 bases from V and 7 bases from J; bases unmatched to any gene: 3. In DNA, the CDR3 is TGTGCCAGAAGCTTAGGGAGGGAAGAGCAGTACTTC. Protein product: CARSLGREEQYF.

The gene calls are TRBV7-9 and TRBJ2-3; no firm D call. The ends were cut back, 3 bases at V and 11 bases at J, with 0 bases in the middle. The CDR3 has 8 amino acids. Germline-derived CDR1 and CDR2 are SEHNR and FQNEAQ (reference sequence). CDR3 sequence reads: CASSLQYF. The CDR3 DNA is TGTGCCAGCAGCTTGCAGTATTTT. Variable domain in full (rest from reference TRBV7-9 and TRBJ2-3): DTGVSQNPRHKITKRGQNVTFRCDPISEHNRLYWYRQTLGQGPEFLTYFQNEAQLEKSRLLSDRFSAERPKGSFSTLEIQRTEQGDSAMYLCASSLQYFGPGTRLTVL.

V usage is TRBV2 and J usage is TRBJ1-1; possibly TRBD1 for D (6 bases). The germline V gene encodes CDR1 SNHLY and CDR2 FYNNEI. The CDR3 is 12 amino acids. Trimming left V 8 bases short and J 4 bases short, with 11 bases between. The DNA of the CDR3 is TGTGCCAGCCGGAGGACAGCCACTGAAGCTTTCTTT. The encoded protein is CASRRTATEAFF.

The CDR3 region is CASSEGQGDTDTQYF. The CDR3 DNA is TGTGCCAGCAGTGAAGGACAGGGTGACACAGATACGCAGTATTTT. The chain recombines TRBV6-4 with TRBJ2-3; 8 bases map to TRBD1. V shed 3 bases, J shed 2 bases, and the junction held 4 bases outside the gene matches. The germline V gene encodes CDR1 MRHNA and CDR2 SNTAGT. The CDR3 consists of 15 residues.